Reported below is one T cell receptor (beta chain). Its antigen is unknown. A 5'RACE template switching approach incorporating UMIs was used to make TCR beta cDNA. TCRdb re-called the 5' RACE reads and gives one entry per CDR3 protein, without DNA. This repertoire includes 20,000 to 25,000 distinct CDR3 sequences. CDR1 SGHVS and CDR2 FQNEAQ come from the germline V gene. The length of the CDR3 is 15 residues. The data derive from a study of T cells expressing NK-cell markers. Broader study findings: Researchers report these clonotypes also headed the CD3+CD56-NKG2C+ fraction in four donors. HCMV specificity of the expanded NKG2C+ T cell clones was not established.

The sample was blood T cells: a sorted CD56 or NKG2C T cell subset, CD4+ or CD8+ T cells, or bulk PBMC T cells (not recorded which). The gene calls are TRBV7-8 and TRBJ1-1. This sequence originates from a man aged 18 to 69 in good health. CDR3 loop: CASSLEAVMNTEAFF.